This T cell receptor beta chain was found in a study of blood T cell repertoires in COVID-19. Background on the study: The United States, Italy and Spain provided the acute and convalescent COVID-19 samples.

The table came from immunoSEQ multiplex PCR; TCRdb's copy has only in-frame clones and leaves some out. The data show fewer than 250,000 clones, around 90% seen once. The receptor's source is a man aged 25-45 years with COVID-19, enrolled during active disease. The sample was peripheral blood.

CDR3 nucleotides: TGCGCCAGCGGGAAAAGGGGGCAAGGGGCCAACGTCCTGACTTTC. It yields the protein CASGKRGQGANVLTF. The V call is TRBV5-1, the J call TRBJ2-6, with 7 bases that match TRBD1. CDR1 is SGHRS, CDR2 YFSETQ, per germline. The CDR3 spans 15 residues. With 7 bases clipped from V and 4 bases from J, the junction kept 8 bases outside the gene matches.